These 8 T cell receptor beta chains were sequenced from one sample in a study of CD8+ T cells in alopecia areata. The authors extracted RNA and reverse transcribed it into cDNA as the sequencing template. Profiling relied on immunoSEQ multiplex PCR, and the TCRdb table lists in-frame clones only, not all of them. This sample carries 100,000 to 150,000 clones, 58% of them seen once, and the ten largest clones take roughly 4.8%. Material: CD4+ T cells sorted from blood, obtained at week 0. These TCRs come from a human donor with alopecia areata.

The gene calls are TRBV7-9 and TRBJ2-3; the match to TRBD2 covers 7 bases. J was trimmed by 4 bases and V by 2 bases; bases with no gene match: 18. There are 19 residues in the CDR3. The germline V gene encodes CDR1 SEHNR and CDR2 FQNEAQ (reference sequence). This CDR3 reads CASSLSWIILSGAPDTQYF. CDR3 sequence (DNA): TGTGCCAGCAGCTTATCCTGGATTATACTAAGCGGGGCCCCAGATACGCAGTATTTT.

This chain links TRBV28 with TRBJ2-3; 8 bases are a match to TRBD1. CDR3 length equals 16 residues. J gave up 1 base and V 5 bases, and 8 bases lay outside the gene matches. Germline values: CDR1 MDHEN, CDR2 SYDVKM. The CDR3 nucleotides read TGTGCCAGCAGTCCAATACAGGGGGTAGGCACAGATACGCAGTATTTT. As protein: CASSPIQGVGTDTQYF.

This clone occurred a few times. The chain uses TRBV21-1 and TRBJ2-5. TRBV21-1 is classified as a pseudogene. CDR3 length equals 14 residues. This CDR3 reads CASSPQGTRVAQYF. The DNA for the CDR3 is TGTGCCAGCAGCCCTCAAGGGACCAGGGTTGCCCAGTACTTC.

CDR3 region: CASSRDPIAILTDTQYF. DNA for the CDR3: TGCGCCAGCAGCCGAGACCCAATAGCGATACTCACAGATACGCAGTATTTT. The chain combines TRBV4-1 with TRBJ2-3; D perhaps matches TRBD2 (5 bases). Germline lookup yields CDR1 MGHRA and CDR2 YSYEKL. CDR3 length: 17 residues. The V and J ends lost 4 bases and 2 bases respectively, with 19 bases between them.

This clone has more than one count but fewer than ten. V and J are TRBV4-2 and TRBJ1-1; no firm D call. Germline V gene lookup returns CDR1 LGHNA and CDR2 YNFKEQ. Deletions cut 0 bases from V and 0 bases from J, with 8 bases between. The CDR3 is 15 residues long. CDR3 nucleotide sequence: TGTGCCAGCAGCCAAGAACCACAAATGAACACTGAAGCTTTCTTT. This gives the protein CASSQEPQMNTEAFF.

This clone was counted a few times. The V and J genes are TRBV2 and TRBJ2-3, with D possibly TRBD1 on 5 matching bases. Trimming cost V 4 bases and J 5 bases, with 13 bases left between them. This CDR3 has 14 amino acids. The germline V gene has CDR1 SNHLY and CDR2 FYNNEI. DNA for the CDR3: TGTGCCAGCAGTGTTGTAGGGGTCGGAGATACGCAGTATTTT. Its protein product is CASSVVGVGDTQYF.

The chain joins TRBV6-6 to TRBJ1-5, with 11 bases fitting TRBD1. The CDR3 is 14 residues long. Germline CDR1 reads MNHNY; CDR2 reads SVGAGI (reference sequence). After removal of 6 bases from V and 7 bases from J, the junction contained 5 bases not matched to a gene. The CDR3 nucleotides are TGTGCCAGCAGCGATCGGACAGGGGGCCAGCCCCAGCATTTT. The encoded protein is CASSDRTGGQPQHF.

The chain employs TRBV6-5 and TRBJ1-2; TRBD1 is a possible D gene (5 bases). The germline gives CDR1 MNHEY, CDR2 SVGAGI. This CDR3 is 13 amino acids long. Between the trimmed V and J ends, which lost 6 bases and 4 bases, there was a span of 12 bases. This chain's CDR3 is CASRRDSSYGYTF. The CDR3 DNA sequence: TGTGCCAGCAGACGCGACAGCTCCTATGGCTACACCTTC.